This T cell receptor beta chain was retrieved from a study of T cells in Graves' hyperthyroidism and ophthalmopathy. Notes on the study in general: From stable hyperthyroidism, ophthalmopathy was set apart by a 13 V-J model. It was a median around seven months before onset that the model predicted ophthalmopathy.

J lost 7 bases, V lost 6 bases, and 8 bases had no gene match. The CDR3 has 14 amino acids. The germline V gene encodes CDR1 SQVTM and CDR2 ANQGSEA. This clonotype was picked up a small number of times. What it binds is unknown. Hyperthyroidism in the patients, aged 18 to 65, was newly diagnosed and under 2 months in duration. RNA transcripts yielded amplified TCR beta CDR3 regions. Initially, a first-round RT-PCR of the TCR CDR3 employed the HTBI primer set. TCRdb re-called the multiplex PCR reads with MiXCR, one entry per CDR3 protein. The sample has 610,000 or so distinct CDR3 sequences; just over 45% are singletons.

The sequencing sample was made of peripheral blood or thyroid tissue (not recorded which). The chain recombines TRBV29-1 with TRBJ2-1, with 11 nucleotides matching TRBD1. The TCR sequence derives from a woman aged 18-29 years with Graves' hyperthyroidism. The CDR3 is CSVVGQGAWNEQFF. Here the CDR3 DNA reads TGCAGCGTGGTAGGACAGGGGGCGTGGAATGAGCAGTTCTTC.